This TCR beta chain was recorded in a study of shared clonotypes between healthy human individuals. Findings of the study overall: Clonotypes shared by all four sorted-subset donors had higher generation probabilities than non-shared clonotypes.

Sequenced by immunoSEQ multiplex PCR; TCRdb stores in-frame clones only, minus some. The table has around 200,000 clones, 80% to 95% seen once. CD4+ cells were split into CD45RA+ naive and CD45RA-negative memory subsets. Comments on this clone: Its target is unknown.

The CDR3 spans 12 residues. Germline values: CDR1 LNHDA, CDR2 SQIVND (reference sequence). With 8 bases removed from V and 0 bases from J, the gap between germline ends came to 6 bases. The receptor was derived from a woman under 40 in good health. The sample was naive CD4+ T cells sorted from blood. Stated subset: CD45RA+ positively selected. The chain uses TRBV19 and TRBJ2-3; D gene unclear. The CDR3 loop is CASRDSTDTQYF. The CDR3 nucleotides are TGTGCCAGTCGCGACAGCACAGATACGCAGTATTTT.